One sample yielded the 3 T cell receptor beta chains listed below, sequenced in a study of T cell responses to AZD1222 COVID-19 vaccine. Clones were read by immunoSEQ multiplex PCR, and TCRdb kept only the in-frame ones, dropping some. The table has around 100,000 clones, 92% seen once. The sequences come from peripheral blood, collected on day 0 of AZD1222 vaccination. Receptors originate from an adult in good health.

V usage is TRBV27 and J usage is TRBJ2-7; 11 bases align to TRBD2. There are 14 residues in the CDR3. Germline-derived CDR1 and CDR2 are MNHEY and SMNVEV (reference sequence). Trimming removed 5 bases from V and 4 bases from J; junction bases left unmatched: 4. DNA for the CDR3: TGTGCCAGCAGTCCCCTAGCGGGGGGATACGAGCAGTACTTC. This translates into CASSPLAGGYEQYF.

The genes are TRBV5-6 and TRBJ1-4; tentatively, D is TRBD1 (5 bases). Deletions cut 3 bases from V and 3 bases from J, with 9 bases between. The CDR3 is 14 residues long. Looked up from germline, CDR1 is SGHDT and CDR2 is YYEEEE. The CDR3 nucleotides read TGTGCCAGCAGCTCGACAGTGTCTAATGAAAAACTGTTTTTT. Amino acids: CASSSTVSNEKLFF.

The V and J genes are TRBV7-3 and TRBJ2-7, with D possibly being TRBD2 (5 bases). The V gene's germline CDR1 is SGHTA and CDR2 FQGTGA. The ends were cut back, 1 base at V and 4 bases at J, with 14 bases in the middle. The length of the CDR3 is 15 residues. This CDR3 reads CASSLIDSWRYEQYF. The CDR3 DNA sequence: TGTGCCAGCAGCTTAATTGATAGTTGGAGGTACGAGCAGTACTTC.